This T cell receptor beta chain was sequenced during a study of T cell responses to AZD1222 COVID-19 vaccine. Findings and limits, study-wide: Spike-specific TCRs gained breadth and depth after people received two AZD1222 doses. At baseline, seropositivity was found in only six or seven AZD1222 recipients. Targets within unmutated variant regions were reportedly found for nearly half of spike-specific TCRs.

This CDR3 contains 13 residues. Per the germline V gene, CDR1 is ENHRY and CDR2 is SYGVKD. Deletions cut 3 bases from V and 5 bases from J, with 8 bases between. The method was immunoSEQ multiplex PCR; TCRdb's version includes in-frame clones alone and lacks a portion of them. The data hold 130,000 or so clones, with over 75% observed a single time. Remarks on this clone: Its specificity is unknown.

This TCR derives from an adult in good health. J is TRBJ2-1 and V is TRBV10-3; D call uncertain. The source was peripheral blood, collected on day 0 of AZD1222 vaccination. CDR3 amino acids: CAISEKVNNEQFF. Here the CDR3 DNA reads TGTGCCATCAGTGAAAAGGTTAACAATGAGCAGTTCTTC.